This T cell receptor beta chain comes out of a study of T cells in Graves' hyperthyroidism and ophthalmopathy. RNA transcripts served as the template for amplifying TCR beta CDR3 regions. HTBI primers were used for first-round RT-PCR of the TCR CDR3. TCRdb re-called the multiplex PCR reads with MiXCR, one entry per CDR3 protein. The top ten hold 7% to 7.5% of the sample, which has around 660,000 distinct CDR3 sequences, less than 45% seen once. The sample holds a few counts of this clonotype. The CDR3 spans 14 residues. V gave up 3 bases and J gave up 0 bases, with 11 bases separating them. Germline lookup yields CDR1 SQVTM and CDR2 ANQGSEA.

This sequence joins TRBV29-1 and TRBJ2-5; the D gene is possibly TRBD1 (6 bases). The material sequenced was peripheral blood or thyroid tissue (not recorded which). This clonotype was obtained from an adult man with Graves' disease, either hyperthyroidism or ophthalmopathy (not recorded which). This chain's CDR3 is CSVEDRQNQETQYF. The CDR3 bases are TGCAGCGTTGAGGACAGACAGAACCAAGAGACCCAGTACTTC. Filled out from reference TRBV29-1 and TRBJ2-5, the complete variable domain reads SAVISQKPSRDICQRGTSLTIQCQVDSQVTMMFWYRQQPGQSLTLIATANQGSEATYESGFVIDKFPISRPNLTFSTLTVSNMSPEDSSIYLCSVEDRQNQETQYFGPGTRLLVL.